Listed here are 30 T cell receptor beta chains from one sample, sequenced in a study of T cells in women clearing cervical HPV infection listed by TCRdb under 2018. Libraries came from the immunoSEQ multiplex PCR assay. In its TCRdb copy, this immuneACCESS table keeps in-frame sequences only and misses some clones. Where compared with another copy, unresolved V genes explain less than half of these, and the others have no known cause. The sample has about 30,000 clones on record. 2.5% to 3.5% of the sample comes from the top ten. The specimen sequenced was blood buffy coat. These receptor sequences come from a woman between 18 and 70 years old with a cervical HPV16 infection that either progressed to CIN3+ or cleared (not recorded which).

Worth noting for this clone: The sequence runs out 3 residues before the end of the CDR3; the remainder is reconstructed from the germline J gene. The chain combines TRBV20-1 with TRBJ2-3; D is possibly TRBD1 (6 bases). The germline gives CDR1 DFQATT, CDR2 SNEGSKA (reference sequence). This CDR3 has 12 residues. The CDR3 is CSARDGDRTQYF. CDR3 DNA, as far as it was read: TGCAGTGCTAGAGATGGAGACAGGACG.

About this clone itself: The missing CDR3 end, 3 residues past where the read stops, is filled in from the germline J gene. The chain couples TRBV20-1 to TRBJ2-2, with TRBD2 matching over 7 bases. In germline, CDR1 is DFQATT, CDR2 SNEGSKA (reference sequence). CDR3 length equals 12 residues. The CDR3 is CSATWGGEKLFF. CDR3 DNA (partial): TGCAGTGCTACCTGGGGGGGGGAAAAG.

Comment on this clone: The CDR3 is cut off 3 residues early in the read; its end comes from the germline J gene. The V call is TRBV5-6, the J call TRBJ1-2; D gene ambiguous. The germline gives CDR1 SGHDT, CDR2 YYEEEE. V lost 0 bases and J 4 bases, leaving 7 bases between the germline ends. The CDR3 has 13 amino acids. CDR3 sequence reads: CASSLGQVYGYTF. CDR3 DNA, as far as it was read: TGTGCCAGCAGCTTGGGCCAGGTCTATGGC.

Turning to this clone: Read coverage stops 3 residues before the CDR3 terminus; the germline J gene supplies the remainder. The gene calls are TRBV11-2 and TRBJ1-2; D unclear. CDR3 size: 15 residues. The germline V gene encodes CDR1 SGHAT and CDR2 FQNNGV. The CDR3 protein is CASSLLAASYEGYTF. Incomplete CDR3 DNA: TGTGCCAGCAGCTTACTGGCGGCCTCCTATGAAGGC.

CDR3 loop: CASRGTSGTAIYGYTF. The sequenced CDR3 bases are TGCGCCAGCAGGGGAACATCCGGGACAGCAATTTATGGC. V usage is TRBV5-1 and J usage is TRBJ1-2; 7 bases align to TRBD1. The CDR3 goes on 3 residues after the read ends, and that part is filled in from the germline J gene. V lost 5 bases to trimming and J lost 5 bases; unmatched junction nucleotides: 15. This CDR3 has 16 residues. Per germline, CDR1 SGHRS and CDR2 YFSETQ. Complete variable domain (other parts from reference TRBV5-1 and TRBJ1-2): KAGVTQTPRYLIKTRGQQVTLSCSPISGHRSVSWYQQTPGQGLQFLFEYFSETQRNKGNFPGRFSGRQFSNSRSEMNVSTLELGDSALYLCASRGTSGTAIYGYTFGSGTRLTVV.

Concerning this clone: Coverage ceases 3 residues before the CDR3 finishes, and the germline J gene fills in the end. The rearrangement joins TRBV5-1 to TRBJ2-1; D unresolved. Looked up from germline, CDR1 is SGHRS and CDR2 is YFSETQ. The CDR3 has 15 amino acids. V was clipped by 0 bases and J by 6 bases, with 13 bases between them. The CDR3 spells CASSLGFTKPNEQFF. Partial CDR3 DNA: TGCGCCAGCAGCTTGGGTTTTACTAAGCCCAATGAG.

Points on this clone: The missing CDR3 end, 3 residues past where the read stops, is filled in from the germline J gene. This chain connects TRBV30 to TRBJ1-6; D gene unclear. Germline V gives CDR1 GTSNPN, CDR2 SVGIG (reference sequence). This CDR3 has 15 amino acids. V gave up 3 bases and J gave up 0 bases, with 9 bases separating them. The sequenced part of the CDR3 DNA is TGTGCCTGGAGGGGCCCGAGCTCCTATAATTCACCC. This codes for CAWRGPSSYNSP. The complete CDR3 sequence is CAWRGPSSYNSPLHF.

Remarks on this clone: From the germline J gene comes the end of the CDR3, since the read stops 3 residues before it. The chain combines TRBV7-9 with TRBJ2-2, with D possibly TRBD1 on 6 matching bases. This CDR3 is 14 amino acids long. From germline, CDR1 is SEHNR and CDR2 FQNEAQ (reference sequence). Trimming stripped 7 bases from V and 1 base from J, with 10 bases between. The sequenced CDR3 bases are TGTGCCAGCATCGCGACAGGGAACACCGGGGAG. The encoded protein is CASIATGNTGE. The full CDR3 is CASIATGNTGELFF.

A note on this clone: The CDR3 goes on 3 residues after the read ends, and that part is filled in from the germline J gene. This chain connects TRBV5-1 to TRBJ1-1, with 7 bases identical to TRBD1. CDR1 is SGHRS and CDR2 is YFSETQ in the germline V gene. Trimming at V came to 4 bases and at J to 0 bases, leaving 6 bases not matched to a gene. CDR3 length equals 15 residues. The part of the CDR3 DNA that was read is TGCGCCAGCAGCGGGGGACAGATCATGAACACTGAA. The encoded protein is CASSGGQIMNTE. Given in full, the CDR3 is CASSGGQIMNTEAFF.

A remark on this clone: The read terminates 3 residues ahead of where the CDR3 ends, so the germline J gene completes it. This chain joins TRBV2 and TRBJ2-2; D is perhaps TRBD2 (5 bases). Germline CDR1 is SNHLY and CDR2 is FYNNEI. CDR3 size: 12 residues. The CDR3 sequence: CASSISGEKLFF. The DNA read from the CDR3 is TGTGCCAGCAGTATATCCGGGGAAAAG.

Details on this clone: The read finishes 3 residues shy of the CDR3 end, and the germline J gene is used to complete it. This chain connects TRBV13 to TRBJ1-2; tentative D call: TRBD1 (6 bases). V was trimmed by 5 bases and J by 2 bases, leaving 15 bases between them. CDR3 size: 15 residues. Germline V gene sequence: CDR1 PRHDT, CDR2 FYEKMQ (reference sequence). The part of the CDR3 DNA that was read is TGTGCCAGCAGCGAGACGCCAGGGGAGAACTATGGC. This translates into CASSETPGENYG. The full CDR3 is CASSETPGENYGYTF.

This chain's CDR3 is CASSLATGSLRGYTF. The covered CDR3 bases are TGTGCCAGCAGCTTGGCCACAGGTTCCCTTAGGGGC. The V gene is TRBV5-8, the J gene TRBJ1-2, with a weak D call TRBD1 (5 bases). The CDR3 end lies 3 residues beyond the end of the read and is filled in from the germline J gene. Germline V gives CDR1 SGHTS, CDR2 YDEGEE. The CDR3 runs to 15 residues.

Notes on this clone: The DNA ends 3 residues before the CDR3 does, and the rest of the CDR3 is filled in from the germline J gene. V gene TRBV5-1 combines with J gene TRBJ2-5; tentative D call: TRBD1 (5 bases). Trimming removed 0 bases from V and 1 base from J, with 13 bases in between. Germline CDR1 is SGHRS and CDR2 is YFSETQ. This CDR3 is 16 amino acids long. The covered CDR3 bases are TGCGCCAGCAGCTTGGGAAGGGGCAACTTCCAAGAGACC. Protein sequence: CASSLGRGNFQET. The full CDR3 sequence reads CASSLGRGNFQETQYF.

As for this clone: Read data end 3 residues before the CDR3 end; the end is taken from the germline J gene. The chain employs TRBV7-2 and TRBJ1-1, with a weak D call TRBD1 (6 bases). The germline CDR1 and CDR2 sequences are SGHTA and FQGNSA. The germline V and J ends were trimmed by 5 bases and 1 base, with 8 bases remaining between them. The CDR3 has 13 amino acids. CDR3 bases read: TGTGCCAGCAGCCCGACAGGGAACACTGAA. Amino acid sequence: CASSPTGNTE. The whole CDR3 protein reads CASSPTGNTEAFF.

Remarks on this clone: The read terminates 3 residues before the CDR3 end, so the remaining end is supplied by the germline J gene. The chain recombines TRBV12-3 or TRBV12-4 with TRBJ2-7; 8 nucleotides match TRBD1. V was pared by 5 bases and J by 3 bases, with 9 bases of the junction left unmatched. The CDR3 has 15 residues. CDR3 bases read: TGTGCCAGCAGTCTTACCGGGACAGGCATCTACGAG. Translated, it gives CASSLTGTGIYE. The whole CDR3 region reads CASSLTGTGIYEQYF.

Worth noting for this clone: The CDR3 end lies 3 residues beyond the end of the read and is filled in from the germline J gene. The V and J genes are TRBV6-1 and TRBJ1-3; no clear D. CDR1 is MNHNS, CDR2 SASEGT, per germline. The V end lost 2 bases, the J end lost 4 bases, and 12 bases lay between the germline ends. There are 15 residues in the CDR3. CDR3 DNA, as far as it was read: TGTGCCAGCAGTGAATTCGGTGGGCAAGGAAACACC. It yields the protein CASSEFGGQGNT. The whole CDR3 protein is CASSEFGGQGNTIYF.

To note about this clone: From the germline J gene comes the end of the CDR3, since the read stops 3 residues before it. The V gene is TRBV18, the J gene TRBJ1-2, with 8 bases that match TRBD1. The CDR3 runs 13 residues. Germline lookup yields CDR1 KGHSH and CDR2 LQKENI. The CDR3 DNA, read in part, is TGTGCCAGCTCACCGACAGGGGTTGGGGAC. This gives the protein CASSPTGVGD. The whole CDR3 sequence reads CASSPTGVGDYTF.

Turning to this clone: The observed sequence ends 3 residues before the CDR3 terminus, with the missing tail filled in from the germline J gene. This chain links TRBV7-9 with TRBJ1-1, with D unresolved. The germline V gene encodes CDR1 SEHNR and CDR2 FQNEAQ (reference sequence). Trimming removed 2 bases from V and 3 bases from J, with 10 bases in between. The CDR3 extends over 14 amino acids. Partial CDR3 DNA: TGTGCCAGCAGCTTACTAAGGAGGGACACTGAA. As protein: CASSLLRRDTE. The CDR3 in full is CASSLLRRDTEAFF.

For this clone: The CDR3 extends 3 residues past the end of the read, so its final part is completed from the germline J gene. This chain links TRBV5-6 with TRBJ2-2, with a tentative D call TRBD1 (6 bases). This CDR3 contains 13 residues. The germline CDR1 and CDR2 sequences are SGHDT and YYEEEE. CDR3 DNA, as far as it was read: TGTGCCAGCAGCGCTTACAGGGAATTTAAG. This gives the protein CASSAYREFK. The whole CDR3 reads CASSAYREFKLFF.

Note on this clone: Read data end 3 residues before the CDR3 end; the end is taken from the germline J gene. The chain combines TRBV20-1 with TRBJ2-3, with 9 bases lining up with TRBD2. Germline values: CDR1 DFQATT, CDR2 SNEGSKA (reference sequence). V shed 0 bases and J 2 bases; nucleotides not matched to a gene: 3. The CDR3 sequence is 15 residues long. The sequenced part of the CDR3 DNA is TGCAGTGCTAGAGATGGGACTAGCACCACAGATACG. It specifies CSARDGTSTTDT. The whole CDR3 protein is CSARDGTSTTDTQYF.

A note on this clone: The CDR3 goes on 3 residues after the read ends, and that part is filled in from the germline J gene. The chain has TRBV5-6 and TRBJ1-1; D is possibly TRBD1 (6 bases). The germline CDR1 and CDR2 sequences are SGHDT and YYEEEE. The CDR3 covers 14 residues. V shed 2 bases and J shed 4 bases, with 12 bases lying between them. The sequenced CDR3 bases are TGTGCCAGCAGCTTCAGGGGAATTCGCACTGAA. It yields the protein CASSFRGIRTE. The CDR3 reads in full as CASSFRGIRTEAFF. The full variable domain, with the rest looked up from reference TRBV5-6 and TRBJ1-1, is DAGVTQSPTHLIKTRGQQVTLRCSPKSGHDTVSWYQQALGQGPQFIFQYYEEEERQRGNFPDRFSGHQFPNYSSELNVNALLLGDSALYLCASSFRGIRTEAFFGQGTRLTVV.

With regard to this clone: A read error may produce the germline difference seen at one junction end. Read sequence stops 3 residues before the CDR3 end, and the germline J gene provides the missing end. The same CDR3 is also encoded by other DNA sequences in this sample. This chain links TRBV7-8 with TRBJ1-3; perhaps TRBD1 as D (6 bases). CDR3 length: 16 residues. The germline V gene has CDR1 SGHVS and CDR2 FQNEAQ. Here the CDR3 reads CASSLVDRTAGNTIYF. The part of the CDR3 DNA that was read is TGTGCCAGCAGCTTAGTTGACAGGACAGCCGGAAACACA.

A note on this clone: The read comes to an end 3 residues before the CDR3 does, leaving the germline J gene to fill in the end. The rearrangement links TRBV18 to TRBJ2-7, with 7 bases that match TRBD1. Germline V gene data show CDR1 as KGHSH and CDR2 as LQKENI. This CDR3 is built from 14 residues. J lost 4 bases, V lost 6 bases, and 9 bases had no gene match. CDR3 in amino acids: CASSRLGQKYEQYF. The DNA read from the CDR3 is TGTGCCAGCTCCCGGCTGGGACAGAAATACGAG. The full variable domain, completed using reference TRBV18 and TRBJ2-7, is NAGVMQNPRHLVRRRGQEARLRCSPMKGHSHVYWYRQLPEEGLKFMVYLQKENIIDESGMPKERFSAEFPKEGPSILRIQQVVRGDSAAYFCASSRLGQKYEQYFGPGTRLTVT.

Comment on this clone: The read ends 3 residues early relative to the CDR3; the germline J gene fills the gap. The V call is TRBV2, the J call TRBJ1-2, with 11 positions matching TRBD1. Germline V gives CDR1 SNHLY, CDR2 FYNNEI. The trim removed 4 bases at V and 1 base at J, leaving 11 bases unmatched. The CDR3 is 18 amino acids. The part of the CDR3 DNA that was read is TGTGCCAGCAGTGCGCCCCGGACAGGGGGCGCGGGTAACTATGGC. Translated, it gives CASSAPRTGGAGNYG. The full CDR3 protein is CASSAPRTGGAGNYGYTF.

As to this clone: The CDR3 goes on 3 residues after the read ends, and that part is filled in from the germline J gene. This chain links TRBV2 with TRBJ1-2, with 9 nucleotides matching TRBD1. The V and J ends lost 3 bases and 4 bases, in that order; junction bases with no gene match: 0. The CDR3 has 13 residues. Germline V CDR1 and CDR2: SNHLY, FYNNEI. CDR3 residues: CASSEDRGYGYTF. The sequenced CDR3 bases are TGTGCCAGCAGTGAGGACAGGGGCTATGGC.

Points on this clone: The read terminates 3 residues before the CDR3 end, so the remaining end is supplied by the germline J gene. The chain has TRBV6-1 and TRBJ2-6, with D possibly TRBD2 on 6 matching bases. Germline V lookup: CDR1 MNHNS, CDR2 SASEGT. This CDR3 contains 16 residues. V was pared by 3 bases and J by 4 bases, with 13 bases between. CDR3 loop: CASSELGGSGANVLTF. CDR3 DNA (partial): TGTGCCAGCAGTGAGCTGGGGGGTTCAGGGGCCAACGTC.

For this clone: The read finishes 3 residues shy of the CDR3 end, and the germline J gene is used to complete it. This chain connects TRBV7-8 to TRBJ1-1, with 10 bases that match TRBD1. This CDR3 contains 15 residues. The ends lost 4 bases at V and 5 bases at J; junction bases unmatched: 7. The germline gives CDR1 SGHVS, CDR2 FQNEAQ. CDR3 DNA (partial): TGTGCCAGCAGCTCGGAGACAGGGGGCAAGACTGAA. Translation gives CASSSETGGKTE. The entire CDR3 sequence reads CASSSETGGKTEAFF.

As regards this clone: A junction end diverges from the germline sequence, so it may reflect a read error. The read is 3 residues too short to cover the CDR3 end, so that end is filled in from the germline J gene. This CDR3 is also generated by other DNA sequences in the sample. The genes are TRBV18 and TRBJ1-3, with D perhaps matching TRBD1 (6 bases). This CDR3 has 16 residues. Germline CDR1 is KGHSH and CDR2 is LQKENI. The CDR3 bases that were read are TGTGCCAGCTCACCACCGGGCAGGGGCTCTGGAAACACA. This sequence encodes CASSPPGRGSGNT. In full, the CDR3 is CASSPPGRGSGNTIYF. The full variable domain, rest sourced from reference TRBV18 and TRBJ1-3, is NAGVMQNPRHLVRRRGQEARLRCSPMKGHSHVYWYRQLPEEGLKFMVYLQKENIIDESGMPKERFSAEFPKEGPSILRIQQVVRGDSAAYFCASSPPGRGSGNTIYFGEGSWLTVV.

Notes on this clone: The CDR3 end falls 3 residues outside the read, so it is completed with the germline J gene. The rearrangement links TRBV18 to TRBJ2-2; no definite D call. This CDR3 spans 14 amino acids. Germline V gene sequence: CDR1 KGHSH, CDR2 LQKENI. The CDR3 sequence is CASSPHQEDEKLFF. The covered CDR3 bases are TGTGCCAGCTCACCACACCAGGAAGATGAAAAG.

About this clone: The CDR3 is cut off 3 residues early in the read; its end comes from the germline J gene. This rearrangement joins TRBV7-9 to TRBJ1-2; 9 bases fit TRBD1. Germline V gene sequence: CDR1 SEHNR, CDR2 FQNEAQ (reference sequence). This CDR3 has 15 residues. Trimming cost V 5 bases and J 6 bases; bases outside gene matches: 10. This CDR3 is CASSTLQGATHGYTF. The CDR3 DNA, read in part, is TGTGCCAGCAGCACCTTACAGGGGGCTACCCATGGC.